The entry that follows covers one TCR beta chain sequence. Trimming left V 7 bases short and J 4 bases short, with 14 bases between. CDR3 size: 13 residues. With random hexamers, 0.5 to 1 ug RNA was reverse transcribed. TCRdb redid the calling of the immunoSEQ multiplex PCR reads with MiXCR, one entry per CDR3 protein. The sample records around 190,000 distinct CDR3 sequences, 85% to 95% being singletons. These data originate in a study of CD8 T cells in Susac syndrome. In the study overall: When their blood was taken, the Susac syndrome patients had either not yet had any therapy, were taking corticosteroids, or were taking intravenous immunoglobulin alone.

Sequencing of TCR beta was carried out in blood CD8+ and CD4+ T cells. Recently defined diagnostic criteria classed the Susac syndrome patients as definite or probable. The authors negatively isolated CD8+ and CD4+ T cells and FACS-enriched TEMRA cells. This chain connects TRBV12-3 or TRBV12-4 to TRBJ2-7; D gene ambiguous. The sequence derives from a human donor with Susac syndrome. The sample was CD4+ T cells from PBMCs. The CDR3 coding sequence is TGTGCCAGCACCTCAACCGCGGAATACGAGCAGTACTTC. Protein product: CASTSTAEYEQYF.